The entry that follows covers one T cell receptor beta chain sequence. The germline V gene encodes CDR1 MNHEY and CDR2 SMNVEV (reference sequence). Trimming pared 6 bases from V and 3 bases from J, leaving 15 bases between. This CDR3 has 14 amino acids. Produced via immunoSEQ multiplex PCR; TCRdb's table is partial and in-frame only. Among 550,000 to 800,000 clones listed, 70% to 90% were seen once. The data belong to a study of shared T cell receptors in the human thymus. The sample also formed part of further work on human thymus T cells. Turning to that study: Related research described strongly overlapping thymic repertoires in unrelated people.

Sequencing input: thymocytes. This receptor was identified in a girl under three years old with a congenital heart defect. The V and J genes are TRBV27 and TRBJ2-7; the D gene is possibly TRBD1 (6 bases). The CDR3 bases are TGTGCCAGCAGCCATCGGGACATGAACTACGAGCAGTACTTC. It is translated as CASSHRDMNYEQYF.